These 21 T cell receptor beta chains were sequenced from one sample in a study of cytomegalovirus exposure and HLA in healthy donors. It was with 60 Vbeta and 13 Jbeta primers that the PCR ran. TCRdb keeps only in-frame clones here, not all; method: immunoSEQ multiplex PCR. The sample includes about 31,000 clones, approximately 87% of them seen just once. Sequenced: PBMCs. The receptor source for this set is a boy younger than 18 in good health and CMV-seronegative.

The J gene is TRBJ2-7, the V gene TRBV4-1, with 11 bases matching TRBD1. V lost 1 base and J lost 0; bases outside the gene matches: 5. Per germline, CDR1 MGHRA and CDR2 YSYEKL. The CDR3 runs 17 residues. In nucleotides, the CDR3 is TGCGCCAGCAGCCAAGTGGGGACAGGGGGTTTCTCCTACGAGCAGTACTTC. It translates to CASSQVGTGGFSYEQYF.

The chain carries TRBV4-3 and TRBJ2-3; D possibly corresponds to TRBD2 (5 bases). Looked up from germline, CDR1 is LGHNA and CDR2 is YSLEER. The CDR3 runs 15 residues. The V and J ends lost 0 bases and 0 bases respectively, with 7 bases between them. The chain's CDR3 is CASSQDEGSTDTQYF. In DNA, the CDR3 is TGCGCCAGCAGCCAAGATGAGGGAAGCACAGATACGCAGTATTTT.

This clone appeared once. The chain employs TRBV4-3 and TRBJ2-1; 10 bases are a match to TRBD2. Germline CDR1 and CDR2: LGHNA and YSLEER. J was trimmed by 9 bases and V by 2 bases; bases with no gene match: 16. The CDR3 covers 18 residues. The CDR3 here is CASSQSYGVAGGRGEQFF. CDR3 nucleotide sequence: TGCGCCAGCAGCCAAAGTTATGGGGTAGCGGGGGGCAGGGGTGAGCAGTTCTTC.

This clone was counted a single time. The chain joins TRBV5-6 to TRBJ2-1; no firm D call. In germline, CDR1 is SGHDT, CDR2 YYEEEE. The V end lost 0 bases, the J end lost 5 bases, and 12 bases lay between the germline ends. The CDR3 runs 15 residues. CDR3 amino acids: CASSLVLQSHNEQFF. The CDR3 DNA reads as TGTGCCAGCAGCTTGGTTTTACAGTCCCACAATGAGCAGTTCTTC.

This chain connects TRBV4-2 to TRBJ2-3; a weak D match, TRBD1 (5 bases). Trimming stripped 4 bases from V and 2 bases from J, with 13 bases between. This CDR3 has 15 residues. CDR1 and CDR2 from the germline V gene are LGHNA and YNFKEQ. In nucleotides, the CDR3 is TGTGCCAGCAGCCCTCGGGTAGGGGACACAGATACGCAGTATTTT. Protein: CASSPRVGDTDTQYF.

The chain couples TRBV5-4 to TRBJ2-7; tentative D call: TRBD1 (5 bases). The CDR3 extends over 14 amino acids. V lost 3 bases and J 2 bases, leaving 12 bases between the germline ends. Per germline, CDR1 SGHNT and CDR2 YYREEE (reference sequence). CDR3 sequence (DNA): TGTGCCAGCAGCTCGCCGGACAATCCCTACGAGCAGTACTTC. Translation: CASSSPDNPYEQYF.

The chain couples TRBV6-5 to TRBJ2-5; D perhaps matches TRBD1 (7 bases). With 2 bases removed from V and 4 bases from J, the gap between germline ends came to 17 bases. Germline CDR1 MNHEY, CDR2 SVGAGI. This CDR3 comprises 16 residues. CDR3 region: CASSYLPHRGGETQYF. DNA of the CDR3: TGTGCCAGCAGTTACCTCCCCCACAGGGGAGGAGAGACCCAGTACTTC.

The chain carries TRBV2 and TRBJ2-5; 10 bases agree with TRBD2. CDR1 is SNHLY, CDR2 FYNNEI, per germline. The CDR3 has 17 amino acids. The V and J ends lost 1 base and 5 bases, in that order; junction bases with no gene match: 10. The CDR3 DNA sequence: TGTGCCAGCAGTGAAGTTGGCCTAGCGGGGGTCCGGGAGACCCAGTACTTC. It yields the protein CASSEVGLAGVRETQYF.

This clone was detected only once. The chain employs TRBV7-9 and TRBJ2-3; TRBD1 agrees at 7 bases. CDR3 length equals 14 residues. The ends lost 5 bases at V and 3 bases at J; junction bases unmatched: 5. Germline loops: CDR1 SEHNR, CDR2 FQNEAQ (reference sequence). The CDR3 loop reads CASSRRTGTDTQYF. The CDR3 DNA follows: TGTGCCAGCAGCCGTCGGACAGGAACAGATACGCAGTATTTT.

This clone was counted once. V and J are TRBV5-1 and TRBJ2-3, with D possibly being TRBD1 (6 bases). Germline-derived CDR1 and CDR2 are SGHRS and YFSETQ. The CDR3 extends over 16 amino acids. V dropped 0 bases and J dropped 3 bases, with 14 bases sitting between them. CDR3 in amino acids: CASSLAPTGFTDTQYF. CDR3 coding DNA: TGCGCCAGCAGCTTGGCCCCTACAGGGTTTACAGATACGCAGTATTTT.

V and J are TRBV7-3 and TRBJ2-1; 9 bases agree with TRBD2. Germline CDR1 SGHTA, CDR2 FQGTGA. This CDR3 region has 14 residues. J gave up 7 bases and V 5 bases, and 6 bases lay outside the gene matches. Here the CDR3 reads CASSPSSGVNEQFF. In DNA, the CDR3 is TGTGCCAGCAGCCCTTCTAGCGGGGTTAATGAGCAGTTCTTC.

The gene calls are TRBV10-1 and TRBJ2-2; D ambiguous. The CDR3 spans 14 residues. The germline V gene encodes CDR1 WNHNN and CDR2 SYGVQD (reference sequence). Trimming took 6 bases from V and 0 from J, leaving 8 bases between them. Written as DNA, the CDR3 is TGCGCCAGCAGGCACAGCACGAACACCGGGGAGCTGTTTTTT. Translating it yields CASRHSTNTGELFF.

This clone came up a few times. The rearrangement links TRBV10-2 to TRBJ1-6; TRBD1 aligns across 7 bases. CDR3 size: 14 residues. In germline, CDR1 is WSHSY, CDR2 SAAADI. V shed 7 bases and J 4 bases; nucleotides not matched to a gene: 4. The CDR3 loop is CASNPGQYNSPLHF. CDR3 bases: TGCGCCAGCAACCCGGGACAGTATAATTCACCCCTCCACTTT.

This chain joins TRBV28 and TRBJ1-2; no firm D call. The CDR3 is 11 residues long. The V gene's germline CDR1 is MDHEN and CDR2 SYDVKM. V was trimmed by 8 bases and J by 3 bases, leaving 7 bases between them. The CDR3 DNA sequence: TGTGCCAGCCGCCGGGACTATGGCTACACCTTC. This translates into CASRRDYGYTF.

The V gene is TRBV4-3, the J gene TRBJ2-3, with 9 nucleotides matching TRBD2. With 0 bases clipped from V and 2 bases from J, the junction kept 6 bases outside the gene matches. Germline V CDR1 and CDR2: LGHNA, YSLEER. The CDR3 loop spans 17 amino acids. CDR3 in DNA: TGCGCCAGCAGCCAAGATTCGTCTAGCGGGGCCACAGATACGCAGTATTTT. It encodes CASSQDSSSGATDTQYF.

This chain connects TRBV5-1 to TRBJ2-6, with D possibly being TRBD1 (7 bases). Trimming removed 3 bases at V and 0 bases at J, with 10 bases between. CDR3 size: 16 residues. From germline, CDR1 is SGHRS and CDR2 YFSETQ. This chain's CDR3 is CASSSQGGSGANVLTF. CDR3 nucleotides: TGCGCCAGCAGCTCGCAGGGGGGCTCTGGGGCCAACGTCCTGACTTTC.

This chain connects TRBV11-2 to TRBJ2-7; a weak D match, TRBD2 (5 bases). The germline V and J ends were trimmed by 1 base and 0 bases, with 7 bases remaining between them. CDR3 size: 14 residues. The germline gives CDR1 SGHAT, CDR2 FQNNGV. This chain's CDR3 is CASSLGAGSYEQYF. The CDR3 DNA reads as TGTGCCAGCAGCTTAGGGGCGGGCTCCTACGAGCAGTACTTC.

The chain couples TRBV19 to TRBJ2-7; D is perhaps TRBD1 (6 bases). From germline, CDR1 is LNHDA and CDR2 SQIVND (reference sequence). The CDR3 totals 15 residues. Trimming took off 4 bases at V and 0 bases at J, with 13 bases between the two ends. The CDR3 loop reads CASSKQGPSSYEQYF. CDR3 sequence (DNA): TGTGCCAGTAGTAAACAGGGTCCGAGCTCCTACGAGCAGTACTTC.

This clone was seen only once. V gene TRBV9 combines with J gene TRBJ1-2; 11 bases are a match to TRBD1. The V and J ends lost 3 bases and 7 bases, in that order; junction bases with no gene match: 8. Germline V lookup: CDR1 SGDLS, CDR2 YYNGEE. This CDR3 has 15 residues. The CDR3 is CASSAFSGTGGGYTF. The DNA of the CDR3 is TGTGCCAGCAGCGCATTCTCCGGGACAGGGGGTGGCTACACCTTC.

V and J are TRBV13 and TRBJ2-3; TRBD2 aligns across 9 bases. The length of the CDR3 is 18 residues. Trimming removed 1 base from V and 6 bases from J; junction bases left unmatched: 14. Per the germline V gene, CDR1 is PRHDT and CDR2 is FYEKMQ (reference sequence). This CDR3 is CASSLDRTLGGGADTQYF. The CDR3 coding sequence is TGTGCCAGCAGCTTAGATAGGACCCTCGGCGGGGGGGCCGATACGCAGTATTTT.

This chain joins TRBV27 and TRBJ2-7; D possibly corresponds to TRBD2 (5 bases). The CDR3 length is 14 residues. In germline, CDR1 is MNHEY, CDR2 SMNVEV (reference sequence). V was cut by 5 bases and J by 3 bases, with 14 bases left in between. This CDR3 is CASSLWGEHYEQYF. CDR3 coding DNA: TGTGCCAGCAGTCTTTGGGGAGAACACTACGAGCAGTACTTC.